This T cell receptor beta chain emerged from a study of blood T cell repertoires in COVID-19. Study-wide background: Some COVID-19 samples were acute and others convalescent; all came from the United States, Italy and Spain. Sources were T cells, B-cell-depleted T cells, or PBMCs; the material itself was cDNA or gDNA.

The assay was immunoSEQ multiplex PCR, and TCRdb's table has in-frame clones only and misses some. The sample gives fewer than 250,000 clones, less than 90% of which show up once; roughly 0.69% is in the top ten. The sample was peripheral blood. The receptor was isolated from a man aged 35-49 years with acute or convalescent COVID-19.

CDR3 nucleotide sequence: TGTGCCAGCAGTGACTACTCCGGGACAGCGTATAATTCACCCCTCCACTTT. This gives the protein CASSDYSGTAYNSPLHF. The chain carries TRBV6-1 and TRBJ1-6, with 7 bases that match TRBD1. Germline V gene lookup returns CDR1 MNHNS and CDR2 SASEGT. After removal of 3 bases from V and 4 bases from J, the junction contained 9 bases not matched to a gene. The CDR3 length is 17 residues.